This T cell receptor (beta chain) derives from a study of Tregs in tolerant kidney transplant recipients. Study at large: Recipients received nonmyeloablative bone marrow transplants from related graft donors, with transient mixed chimerism.

Method: immunoSEQ multiplex PCR; TCRdb's copy keeps in-frame clones and lacks some. The top ten clones hold about 0.5% of a sample with about 83,000 clones, approximately 98% of them seen once. Study conclusions and caveats: Tregs expanded with activated donor B cells seemed most donor-specific. No direct test of biological reproducibility was done here.

CD4+CD25+CD127- Tregs, CD4+CD25- non-Tregs, CD4 and CD8 cells were sorted. Germline CDR1 reads SNHLY; CDR2 reads FYNNEI. V gave up 6 bases and J gave up 7 bases; unmatched junction bases: 10. The CDR3 consists of 16 residues. About this clone itself: What it binds is not known.

The sequencing here drew on CD4+ T cells from blood, taken before the transplant. V usage is TRBV2 and J usage is TRBJ2-2; 11 nucleotides line up with TRBD1. The source is a human donor who received a combined kidney and bone marrow transplant. The CDR3 sequence is CASSYGGQGDGGELFF. The CDR3 DNA is TGTGCCAGCAGCTACGGGGGACAGGGGGACGGCGGGGAGCTGTTTTTT.